This T cell receptor (beta chain) was obtained from a study of early T cells in non-severe SARS-CoV-2 infection (dated by TCRdb to about 2021). With regard to the full study: TCR sequencing used bulk RNA from unsorted whole blood, so alpha and beta chains could not be paired.

On this clonotype itself: Its antigen is currently not known. Qualities for individual bases were not recorded, and no much larger clone is one base off.

CDR1 and CDR2 were assigned from the germline V gene (reference sequence) as MNHNY and SVGAGI. The germline V and J ends show losses of 2 bases and 0 bases respectively, and no gene match explains 5 bases of the junction. From the cysteine through the phenylalanine, the CDR3 covers 17 amino acids. The read is trimmed to its CDR3 DNA, 51 bases read in frame from base 1. Library method: 5' RACE. Sequenced on a NextSeq 500. The TCR library protocol attached unique molecular identifiers to individual cDNA molecules to correct for sequencing error and PCR bias. TCR alpha and beta chains were both sequenced, and the abundances of alpha and beta sequences in each sample were closely correlated with each other. Per the original workflow: Decombinator V4 was used to perform V gene, J gene and CDR3 annotation of TCR sequences. Expanded TCRs were defined as changing significantly between any two time points under a Poisson model with p below 0.0001. Abundances of TCRs were expressed as counts per million after normalisation to the total number of TCRs sequenced in each sample. TRAV1-2 paired with TRAJ12, TRAJ20 or TRAJ33 defined MAIT TCRs, while TRAV10 paired with TRAJ18 defined iNKT TCRs. A search of VDJdb, accessed on 1 November 2021, was run for TCRs annotated to CMV, EBV and SARS-CoV-2, with TCRs annotated for multiple antigens excluded. Starting from the raw public reads, TCRdb applied fastp trimming at Q25, assembled clones with MiXCR and retained in-frame beta chains. One record per CDR3 amino acid sequence lists the most common genes and DNA. The V and J calls reflect TCRdb's pipeline rather than the authors' work. The table for this sample lists tens of thousands of distinct CDR3 sequences; less than 8.5% of them were counted only once. The leading ten clones occupy around 7.9% of the sample.

A case-control design nested within a healthcare worker cohort in London, UK, was used, with weekly nasopharyngeal swab PCR tests and blood sampling performed. Between 23 and 31 March 2020, the week of the UK lockdown, healthcare workers were enrolled and then followed up weekly for as long as 16 weeks. Here is what the overall study found, with its caveats: Matching against VDJdb was skewed toward anti-spike CD8 responses, likely underestimated virus-specific expansions, and missed private and CD4 specificities.

The sequence is built from TRBV6-6 and TRBJ1-1; 11 bases in the junction line up with TRBD1. The sample comprised whole blood. The source of this sequence is an adult who was a healthcare worker with PCR-confirmed SARS-CoV-2 infection or an uninfected control (not recorded which). The DNA reads as follows: TGTGCCAGCAGTTACCCGGGACAGGGGGGATTGAACACTGAAGCTTTCTTT. It specifies CASSYPGQGGLNTEAFF.